This T cell receptor (beta chain) emerged from a study of OX40 agonist ivuxolimab in advanced cancers. This clone came up a few times. Clones were sequenced by immunoSEQ multiplex PCR, and TCRdb holds only the in-frame ones, with some missing. The profile shows 16,000 or so clones, around 79% of them singletons. This CDR3 is built from 15 residues. V lost 4 bases to trimming and J lost 6 bases; unmatched junction nucleotides: 9. The germline CDR1 and CDR2 sequences are SGHRS and YFSETQ. Sequenced material: CD4+ or CD8+ T cells sorted from blood, taken in a trial of the OX40 agonist ivuxolimab. V usage is TRBV5-1 and J usage is TRBJ1-4; TRBD1 agrees at 7 bases. The clonotype was recovered from an adult with an advanced solid tumor such as melanoma, head and neck, liver or kidney cancer. The CDR3, as DNA: TGCGCCAGCAGCGCCCATGGGGACAGCGATGAAAAACTGTTTTTT. As protein: CASSAHGDSDEKLFF.